This is a list of T cell receptor beta chains from one sample in a study of T cell changes during pregnancy in multiple sclerosis. Data came from immunoSEQ multiplex PCR; TCRdb stores just in-frame clones and leaves some out. Altogether about 33,000 clones are present, roughly nine tenths being singletons, with the ten largest covering roughly 3.1%. Sample: CD4+ T cells from peripheral blood mononuclear cells, taken in the third trimester of pregnancy. The receptors derive from a female donor in good health, enrolled as a control in a pregnancy study. Each CDR3 is given with its conserved first and last residue. The D gene is left open where the match is weak. Some rows have no size entry. The others give once, few or many, or a class for an expanded clone.

d_call,clone_size,j_call,v_call,cdr3_aa,cdr3_nt
-,-,TRBJ1-5,TRBV18,CASSPPEGGGPNQPQHF,TGTGCCAGCTCACCACCAGAAGGGGGGGGACCGAATCAGCCCCAGCATTTT
TRBD2,-,TRBJ2-7,TRBV7-2,CASTLELAGDVEQYF,TGTGCCAGCACCCTCGAACTAGCGGGAGATGTCGAGCAGTACTTC
-,-,TRBJ1-5,TRBV6-6,CASSYSQVFGNQPQHF,TGTGCCAGCAGTTACTCCCAGGTGTTTGGCAATCAGCCCCAGCATTTT
TRBD2,-,TRBJ2-2,TRBV9,CASSVGSGGANTGELFF,TGTGCCAGCAGCGTAGGTAGCGGGGGGGCCAACACCGGGGAGCTGTTTTTT
-,-,TRBJ2-7,TRBV28,CASTSPGGAYEQYF,TGTGCCAGCACCTCTCCCGGAGGGGCCTACGAGCAGTACTTC
TRBD1,-,TRBJ2-7,TRBV27,CASSSTPDRPPYEQYF,TGTGCCAGCAGCTCAACCCCGGACAGGCCGCCCTACGAGCAGTACTTC
-,-,TRBJ2-3,TRBV7-2,CASSLGGNAGTDTQYF,TGTGCCAGCAGCTTAGGAGGTAACGCTGGCACAGATACGCAGTATTTT
-,-,TRBJ1-2,TRBV4-1,CASSPPPGRGFYGYTF,TGCGCCAGCAGCCCACCCCCTGGACGGGGATTCTATGGCTACACCTTC
-,-,TRBJ2-7,TRBV7-9,CASSLSGADYEQYF,TGTGCCAGCAGCTTAAGCGGCGCAGACTACGAGCAGTACTTC
TRBD1,-,TRBJ2-3,TRBV5-1,CASVGQGADTQYF,TGCGCCAGCGTAGGACAGGGTGCAGATACGCAGTATTTT
-,-,TRBJ1-1,TRBV5-1,CASSPGPDTEAFF,TGCGCCAGCAGCCCAGGGCCCGACACTGAAGCTTTCTTT
-,-,TRBJ1-6,TRBV4-1,CASSRTAKSSYNSPLHF,TGCGCCAGCAGCCGGACAGCGAAAAGCTCCTATAATTCACCCCTCCACTTT
TRBD2,-,TRBJ2-3,TRBV29-1,CSVEGSGREDTQYF,TGCAGCGTTGAGGGTAGCGGGAGAGAGGATACGCAGTATTTT
-,-,TRBJ1-1,TRBV19,CASSMTRTEAFF,TGTGCCAGTAGTATGACAAGAACTGAAGCTTTCTTT
TRBD1,-,TRBJ2-7,TRBV5-8,CASSPDRHYEQYF,TGTGCCAGCAGCCCGGACAGGCACTACGAGCAGTACTTC
TRBD1,-,TRBJ1-4,TRBV7-2,CASSLGQGNEKLFF,TGTGCCAGCAGCTTAGGACAGGGCAATGAAAAACTGTTTTTT
TRBD2,-,TRBJ2-7,TRBV5-1,CASSFSVGGSGEQYF,TGCGCCAGCAGCTTCAGTGTGGGGGGGTCCGGGGAGCAGTACTTC
TRBD1,once,TRBJ1-5,TRBV19,CASMRRQGDLQPQHF,TGTGCCAGTATGAGGAGACAGGGGGATCTTCAGCCCCAGCATTTT
-,-,TRBJ2-7,TRBV5-1,CASSFRGGQGSTGEQYF,TGCGCCAGCAGCTTCCGTGGTGGGCAAGGCTCAACTGGCGAGCAGTACTTC
TRBD2,-,TRBJ2-3,TRBV7-9,CASSLGLAGITDTQYF,TGTGCCAGCAGCTTAGGATTAGCGGGTATCACAGATACGCAGTATTTT
-,-,TRBJ1-2,TRBV10-3,CAISRQLSNYGYTF,TGTGCCATCAGTAGACAGCTTTCGAACTATGGCTACACCTTC
-,-,TRBJ2-7,TRBV4-1,CASSQETAGQPYEQYF,TGCGCCAGCAGCCAAGAGACTGCGGGACAGCCCTACGAGCAGTACTTC
-,-,TRBJ2-3,TRBV7-9,CASSLGLTDTQYF,TGTGCCAGCAGCTTAGGGCTCACAGATACGCAGTATTTT
TRBD1,-,TRBJ1-4,TRBV28,CASRSPTGGTEKLFF,TGTGCCAGCAGATCTCCGACAGGGGGGACTGAAAAACTGTTTTTT
TRBD2,-,TRBJ2-2,TRBV9,CASSVAGPGGPSGELFF,TGTGCCAGCAGCGTAGCTGGTCCGGGGGGGCCTTCCGGGGAGCTGTTTTTT
TRBD1,-,TRBJ1-4,TRBV30,CAWSGQGGEKLFF,TGTGCCTGGAGTGGACAGGGGGGGGAAAAACTGTTTTTT
-,-,TRBJ2-7,TRBV28,CASSLGHEQYF,TGTGCCAGCAGTTTAGGGCACGAGCAGTACTTC
-,-,TRBJ2-7,TRBV28,CASSFFRGISYEQYF,TGTGCCAGCAGTTTCTTTCGGGGAATTTCCTACGAGCAGTACTTC
TRBD2,-,TRBJ2-5,TRBV7-7,CASSSSGVEETQYF,TGTGCCAGCAGCTCGAGCGGGGTCGAGGAGACCCAGTACTTC
-,once,TRBJ1-2,TRBV10-3,CAISESEGGYTF,TGTGCCATCAGTGAGTCGGAGGGGGGCTACACCTTC
TRBD2,-,TRBJ2-5,TRBV28,CATCDRASGRALYQETQYF,TGTGCCACGTGCGACCGGGCTAGCGGGAGGGCCTTGTACCAAGAGACCCAGTACTTC
TRBD2,-,TRBJ2-2,TRBV10-3,CAISGTSGGLPNTGELFF,TGTGCCATCAGCGGGACTAGCGGGGGGCTACCGAACACCGGGGAGCTGTTTTTT
-,-,TRBJ1-2,TRBV4-1,CASSQAPDGVFRDYTF,TGCGCCAGCAGCCAAGCCCCCGATGGGGTTTTCCGGGACTACACCTTC
-,-,TRBJ2-7,TRBV27,CASTREQYF,TGTGCCAGCACGAGGGAGCAGTACTTC
TRBD1,once,TRBJ1-2,TRBV10-1,CASSTGANYGYTF,TGCGCCAGCAGCACAGGGGCCAACTATGGCTACACCTTC
-,-,TRBJ2-2,TRBV10-3,CATGIGVHTGELFF,TGTGCCACCGGGATTGGCGTGCACACCGGGGAGCTGTTTTTT
-,-,TRBJ1-5,TRBV7-9,CASATGTGSNQPQHF,TGTGCCAGCGCCACGGGTACTGGGAGCAATCAGCCCCAGCATTTT
-,few,TRBJ1-5,TRBV2,CASSESGQPQHF,TGTGCCAGCAGTGAATCGGGACAGCCCCAGCATTTT
-,-,TRBJ1-2,TRBV2,CASTRSERVGYTF,TGTGCCAGCACGAGGTCAGAACGAGTTGGCTACACCTTC
-,-,TRBJ1-4,TRBV7-6,CASSFRGIGFEKLFF,TGTGCCAGCAGCTTTAGAGGGATCGGTTTTGAAAAACTGTTTTTT
TRBD2,-,TRBJ2-7,TRBV7-7,CASSPPASGGAYEQYF,TGTGCCAGCAGCCCCCCTGCTAGCGGGGGGGCCTACGAGCAGTACTTC
-,few,TRBJ1-6,TRBV5-5,CASSLEASDDSPLHF,TGTGCCAGCAGCTTGGAAGCATCCGATGATTCACCCCTCCACTTT
-,-,TRBJ1-6,TRBV27,CASSPRLGSPLHF,TGTGCCAGCAGTCCCCGACTGGGTTCACCCCTCCACTTT
TRBD2,-,TRBJ2-1,TRBV6-5,CASSPGLAGNNEQFF,TGTGCCAGCAGCCCGGGACTAGCGGGGAACAATGAGCAGTTCTTC
TRBD2,-,TRBJ2-7,TRBV6-5,CASSSSGNSYEQYF,TGTGCCAGCAGTAGTAGCGGGAACTCCTACGAGCAGTACTTC
TRBD1,-,TRBJ2-7,TRBV28,CASCSGQGSYEQYF,TGTGCCAGCTGTTCCGGACAGGGGTCCTACGAGCAGTACTTC
-,-,TRBJ2-7,TRBV28,CASSRTGSPSYEQYF,TGTGCCAGCAGTCGTACGGGTTCCCCATCCTACGAGCAGTACTTC
-,-,TRBJ1-1,TRBV6-6,CASCPVEDTEAFF,TGTGCCAGCTGCCCGGTAGAAGACACTGAAGCTTTCTTT
TRBD2,-,TRBJ2-3,TRBV9,CASSAALADITDTQYF,TGTGCCAGCAGCGCCGCCCTAGCGGACATCACAGATACGCAGTATTTT
-,-,TRBJ1-1,TRBV15,CATSRAQGMNTEAFF,TGTGCCACCAGCAGAGCACAGGGCATGAACACTGAAGCTTTCTTT
TRBD2,-,TRBJ2-1,TRBV14,CASSFQSGLAYNEQFF,TGTGCCAGCAGCTTTCAGTCGGGACTAGCCTACAATGAGCAGTTCTTC
-,-,TRBJ2-5,TRBV4-1,CASSQDRTGETQYF,TGCGCCAGCAGCCAAGACCGGACTGGAGAGACCCAGTACTTC
TRBD1,-,TRBJ1-2,TRBV10-3,CAISEPRTGDYGYTF,TGTGCCATCAGTGAGCCCCGGACAGGGGACTATGGCTACACCTTC
TRBD2,-,TRBJ2-5,TRBV27,CASGGGRGKETQYF,TGTGCCAGCGGGGGGGGAAGGGGAAAAGAGACCCAGTACTTC
-,-,TRBJ2-3,TRBV30,CAWNSGPRSDTQYF,TGTGCCTGGAATAGCGGTCCACGGTCAGATACGCAGTATTTT